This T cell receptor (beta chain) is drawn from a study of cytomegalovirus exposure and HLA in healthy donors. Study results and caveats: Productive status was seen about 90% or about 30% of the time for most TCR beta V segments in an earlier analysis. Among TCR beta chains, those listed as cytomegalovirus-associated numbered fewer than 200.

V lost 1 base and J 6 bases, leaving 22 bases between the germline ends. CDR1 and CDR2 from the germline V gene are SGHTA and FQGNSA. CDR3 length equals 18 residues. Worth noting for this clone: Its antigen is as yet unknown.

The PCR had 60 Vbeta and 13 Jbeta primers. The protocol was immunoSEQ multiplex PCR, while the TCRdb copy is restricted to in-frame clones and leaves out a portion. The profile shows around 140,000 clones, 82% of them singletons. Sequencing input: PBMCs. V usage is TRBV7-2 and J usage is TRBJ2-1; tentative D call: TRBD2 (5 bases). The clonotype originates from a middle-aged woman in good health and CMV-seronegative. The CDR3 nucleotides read TGTGCCAGCAGCTTAGGTTGGTTTGAGACTACAAACCCCAATGAGCAGTTCTTC. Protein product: CASSLGWFETTNPNEQFF.